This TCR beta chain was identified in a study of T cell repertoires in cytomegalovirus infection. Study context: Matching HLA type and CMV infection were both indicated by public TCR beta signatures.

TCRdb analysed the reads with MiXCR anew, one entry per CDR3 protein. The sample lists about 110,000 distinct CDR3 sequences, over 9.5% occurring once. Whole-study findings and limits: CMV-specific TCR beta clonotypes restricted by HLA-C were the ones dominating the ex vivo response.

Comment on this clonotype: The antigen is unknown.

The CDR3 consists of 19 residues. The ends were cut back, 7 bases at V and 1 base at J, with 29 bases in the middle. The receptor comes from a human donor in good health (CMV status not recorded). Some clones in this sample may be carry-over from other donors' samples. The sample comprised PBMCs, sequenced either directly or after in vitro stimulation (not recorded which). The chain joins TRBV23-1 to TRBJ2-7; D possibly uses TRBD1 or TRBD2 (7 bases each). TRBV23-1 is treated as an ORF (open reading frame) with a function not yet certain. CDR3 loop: CASTTTQSGGGSSSYEQYF. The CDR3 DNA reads TGCGCCAGCACCACAACCCAATCAGGGGGGGGAAGCAGTTCCTACGAGCAGTACTTC.